The rows below give T cell receptor beta chains drawn from one sample of a study of Ad26.COV2.S vaccination and SARS-CoV-2 variants. Libraries were prepared by immunoSEQ multiplex PCR; TCRdb keeps only in-frame clonotypes and omits some of them. The sample lists approximately 500,000 clones; approximately 88% were seen once. Here the sequenced sample was peripheral blood, taken in a trial of Ad26.COV2.S vaccine versus placebo. These receptors all come from a person aged 18 to 65 who received the Ad26.COV2.S COVID-19 vaccine or a placebo. CDR3s include the opening cysteine and the closing phenylalanine or tryptophan. Fields, in order: CDR3 protein, CDR3 DNA, D gene, V gene, J gene, clone size. The D gene is left open where the match is weak. The listing skips clone size in some rows; elsewhere it reads once, few, many or a size class.

CASSQRLAVNSYEQYF	TGTGCCAGCAGCCAACGGCTAGCGGTCAACTCCTACGAGCAGTACTTC	TRBD2	TRBV7-2	TRBJ2-7	.
CATYLSPNEQYF	TGTGCCACCTATTTGAGCCCCAACGAGCAGTACTTC	.	TRBV25-1	TRBJ2-7	many
CASSEPEGDTEAFF	TGTGCCAGCAGTGAACCGGAGGGGGACACTGAAGCTTTCTTT	.	TRBV25-1	TRBJ1-1	.
CASSESWTSTYEQYF	TGTGCCAGCAGTGAGTCGTGGACTAGTACCTACGAGCAGTACTTC	TRBD2	TRBV2	TRBJ2-7	.
CASSPTWVTETQYF	TGTGCCAGCAGCCCCACCTGGGTAACGGAGACCCAGTACTTC	.	TRBV7-8	TRBJ2-5	.
CASSMGGNEQFF	TGTGCCAGCAGTATGGGGGGCAATGAGCAGTTCTTC	.	TRBV7-8	TRBJ2-1	.
CASSYWNTGELFF	TGTGCCAGCAGTTACTGGAACACCGGGGAGCTGTTTTTT	.	TRBV12-3/TRBV12-4	TRBJ2-2	.
CASSNRQGMNTGELFF	TGCGCCAGCAGCAACCGACAGGGGATGAACACCGGGGAGCTGTTTTTT	TRBD1	TRBV5-1	TRBJ2-2	once
CATSDSGLSNEQYF	TGTGCCACCAGTGACTCCGGACTAAGCAACGAGCAGTACTTC	.	TRBV24-1	TRBJ2-7	.
CAWNRAGNTIYF	TGTGCCTGGAACAGAGCGGGAAACACCATATATTTT	.	TRBV30	TRBJ1-3	.
CASSVVSRENGELFF	TGTGCCAGCAGCGTAGTGTCCAGGGAAAACGGGGAGCTGTTTTTT	.	TRBV9	TRBJ2-2	.
CASSQPGPSTDTQYF	TGCGCCAGCAGCCAACCGGGACCGAGCACAGATACGCAGTATTTT	.	TRBV5-1	TRBJ2-3	.
CSAQAGTSGRRGETQYF	TGCAGCGCCCAAGCCGGGACTAGCGGGAGGCGGGGCGAGACCCAGTACTTC	TRBD2	TRBV29-1	TRBJ2-5	.
CAWTKPPNTEAFF	TGTGCCTGGACAAAACCCCCTAACACTGAAGCTTTCTTT	.	TRBV30	TRBJ1-1	.
CASSVLASGLRGELFF	TGTGCCAGCAGTGTCCTCGCTTCGGGGTTGAGAGGGGAGCTGTTTTTT	.	TRBV6-1	TRBJ2-2	.
CASSYFLGQGEKLFF	TGTGCCAGCAGTTACTTTCTTGGACAGGGTGAAAAACTGTTTTTT	TRBD1	TRBV6-5	TRBJ1-4	.
CASSLLQGTEAFF	TGTGCCAGCAGTCTCCTACAGGGAACTGAAGCTTTCTTT	.	TRBV6-6	TRBJ1-1	.
CASRLGHDGAQPQHF	TGCGCCAGCAGGTTGGGACACGATGGGGCTCAGCCCCAGCATTTT	.	TRBV4-3	TRBJ1-5	.
CASSNGRDQPQHF	TGTGCCAGCTCAAACGGTAGGGATCAGCCCCAGCATTTT	.	TRBV18	TRBJ1-5	.
CASSGTTPGFWSYEQYF	TGTGCCAGCAGTGGAACCACCCCCGGTTTCTGGTCCTACGAGCAGTACTTC	.	TRBV28	TRBJ2-7	.
CSVLRTERNGYTF	TGCAGCGTTCTCCGGACAGAGCGCAATGGCTACACCTTC	.	TRBV29-1	TRBJ1-2	.
CATRLLQGDTEAFF	TGTGCCACCAGATTACTACAGGGGGACACTGAAGCTTTCTTT	TRBD1	TRBV15	TRBJ1-1	.
CASSLWGQGSVPYEQYF	TGTGCCAGCAGTTTATGGGGACAGGGATCGGTCCCCTACGAGCAGTACTTC	TRBD1	TRBV27	TRBJ2-7	.
CASSLTASYEQYF	TGTGCCAGCAGTTTGACAGCCTCCTACGAGCAGTACTTC	.	TRBV27	TRBJ2-7	.
CASSFSADTGELFF	TGCGCCAGCAGCTTTTCGGCTGACACCGGGGAGCTGTTTTTT	.	TRBV5-1	TRBJ2-2	.
CAIQGQGRETQYF	TGTGCCATCCAAGGACAGGGGAGGGAGACCCAGTACTTC	TRBD1	TRBV10-3	TRBJ2-5	.
CASSLALWQLSSGNTIYF	TGTGCCAGCAGCTTAGCGCTGTGGCAGTTGAGCTCTGGAAACACCATATATTTT	.	TRBV7-8	TRBJ1-3	.
CAWSTNGISYEQYF	TGTGCCTGGAGTACGAACGGGATCTCCTACGAGCAGTACTTC	.	TRBV30	TRBJ2-7	.
CASRSEAFQETQYF	TGTGCCAGCAGGAGTGAGGCATTTCAAGAGACCCAGTACTTC	.	TRBV5-4	TRBJ2-5	.
CASRPLAGAEQYF	TGTGCCAGCAGACCACTAGCGGGAGCTGAGCAGTACTTC	TRBD2	TRBV3-1/TRBV3-2	TRBJ2-7	.